This TCR beta chain was sequenced during a study of vaccination effects on CD4 cells after COVID-19. About the study: Expansion of antigen-specific CD4+ T cells with viral peptide pools was carried out by the ViraFEST assay before sequencing.

Data came from immunoSEQ multiplex PCR; TCRdb stores just in-frame clones and leaves some out. The table lists 40,000 or so clones, roughly 74% of them singletons, with roughly 3.1% in the top ten. CDR3 length equals 16 residues. V lost 0 bases and J lost 0, with 9 bases in between. Germline V CDR1 and CDR2: SGHRS, YFSETQ. The study's findings and limits: The study enrolled few convalescent patients and sampled no early post-infection timepoints.

Subsequent to roughly 9 days of culture, CD4+ T cells were isolated. Nucleocapsid antibody tests were negative, and the vaccine recipients had no prior SARS-CoV-2 infection. Half-medium changes using IL-2 medium occurred on days 3 and 7. As concerns this clone: Antigen unknown.

The sequencing here drew on CD4+ T cells from PBMCs cultured without peptide, taken before COVID-19 vaccination. This TCR was sampled from a human donor who received a COVID-19 vaccine. This chain connects TRBV5-1 to TRBJ2-2; a possible D gene is TRBD1 (5 bases). CDR3: CASSLGAGSNTGELFF. DNA of the CDR3: TGCGCCAGCAGCTTGGGGGCAGGGTCGAACACCGGGGAGCTGTTTTTT.